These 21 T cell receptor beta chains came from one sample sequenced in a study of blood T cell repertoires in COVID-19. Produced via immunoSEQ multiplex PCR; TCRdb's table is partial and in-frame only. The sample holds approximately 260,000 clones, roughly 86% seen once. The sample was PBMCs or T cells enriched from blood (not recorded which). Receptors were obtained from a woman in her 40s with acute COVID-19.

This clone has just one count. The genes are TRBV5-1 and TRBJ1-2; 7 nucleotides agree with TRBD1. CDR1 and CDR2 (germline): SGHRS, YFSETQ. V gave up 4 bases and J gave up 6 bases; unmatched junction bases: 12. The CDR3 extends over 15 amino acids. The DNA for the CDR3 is TGCGCCAGCAGCATCTCCGGGACAGCGGTAAATGGCTACACCTTC. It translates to CASSISGTAVNGYTF.

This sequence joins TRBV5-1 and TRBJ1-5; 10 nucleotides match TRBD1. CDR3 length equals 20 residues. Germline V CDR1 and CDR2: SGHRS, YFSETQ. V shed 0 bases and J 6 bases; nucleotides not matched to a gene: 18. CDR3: CASSLDTLVGQGLIPQPQHF. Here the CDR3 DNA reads TGCGCCAGCAGCTTGGATACGCTCGTGGGACAGGGGTTGATTCCTCAGCCCCAGCATTTT. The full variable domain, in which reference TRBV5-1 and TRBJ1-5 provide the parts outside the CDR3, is KAGVTQTPRYLIKTRGQQVTLSCSPISGHRSVSWYQQTPGQGLQFLFEYFSETQRNKGNFPGRFSGRQFSNSRSEMNVSTLELGDSALYLCASSLDTLVGQGLIPQPQHFGDGTRLSIL.

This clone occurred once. The CDR3 region is CSASQGGALSQPQHF. CDR3 DNA: TGCAGTGCCAGTCAGGGCGGGGCTCTTTCTCAGCCCCAGCATTTT. The rearrangement joins TRBV20-1 to TRBJ1-5, with D perhaps matching TRBD1 (5 bases). The V end was cut by 6 bases, the J end by 6 bases, with 21 bases between. Germline values: CDR1 DFQATT, CDR2 SNEGSKA (reference sequence). The CDR3 spans 15 residues.

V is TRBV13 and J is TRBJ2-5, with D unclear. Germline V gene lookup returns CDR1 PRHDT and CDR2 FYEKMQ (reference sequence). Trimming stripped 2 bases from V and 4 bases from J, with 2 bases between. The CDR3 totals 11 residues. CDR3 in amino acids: CASSLRETQYF. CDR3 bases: TGTGCCAGCAGCTTACGAGAGACCCAGTACTTC.

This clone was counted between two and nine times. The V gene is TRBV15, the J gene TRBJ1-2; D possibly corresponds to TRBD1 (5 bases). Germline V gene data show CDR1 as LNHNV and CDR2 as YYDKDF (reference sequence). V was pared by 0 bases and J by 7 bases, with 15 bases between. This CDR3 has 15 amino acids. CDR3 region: CATSRDRTGSGGYTF. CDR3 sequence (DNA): TGTGCCACCAGCAGAGATCGCACAGGTAGCGGTGGCTACACCTTC.

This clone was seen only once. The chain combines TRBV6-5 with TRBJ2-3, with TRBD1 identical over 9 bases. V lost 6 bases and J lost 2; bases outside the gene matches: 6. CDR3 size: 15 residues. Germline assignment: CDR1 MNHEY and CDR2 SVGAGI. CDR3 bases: TGTGCCAGCAGGGGGACAGGGATTTCCACAGATACGCAGTATTTT. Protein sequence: CASRGTGISTDTQYF.

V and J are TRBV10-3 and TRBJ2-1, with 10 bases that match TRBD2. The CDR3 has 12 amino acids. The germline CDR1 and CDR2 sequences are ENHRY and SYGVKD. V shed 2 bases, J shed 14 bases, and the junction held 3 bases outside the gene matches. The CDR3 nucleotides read TGTGCCATCAGTGAGGGGAGCGGGAGGGAGTTCTTC. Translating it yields CAISEGSGREFF.

The CDR3 bases are TGTGCCAGCAGCGGGAGGGACAGTAACTATGGCTACACCTTC. Residues: CASSGRDSNYGYTF. The chain couples TRBV9 to TRBJ1-2; TRBD1 aligns across 7 bases. CDR1 SGDLS and CDR2 YYNGEE come from the germline V gene. The CDR3 sequence is 14 residues long. The junction had 3 bases not matched to a gene; V was cut back by 3 bases and J by 1 base. The full variable domain, in which reference TRBV9 and TRBJ1-2 provide the parts outside the CDR3, is DSGVTQTPKHLITATGQRVTLRCSPRSGDLSVYWYQQSLDQGLQFLIQYYNGEERAKGNILERFSAQQFPDLHSELNLSSLELGDSALYFCASSGRDSNYGYTFGSGTRLTVV.

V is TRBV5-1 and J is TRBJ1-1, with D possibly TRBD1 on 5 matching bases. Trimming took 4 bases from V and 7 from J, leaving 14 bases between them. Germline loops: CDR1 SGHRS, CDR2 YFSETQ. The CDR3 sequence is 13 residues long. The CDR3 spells CASSPLGVGEAFF. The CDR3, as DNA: TGCGCCAGCAGCCCCTTAGGGGTTGGTGAAGCTTTCTTT.

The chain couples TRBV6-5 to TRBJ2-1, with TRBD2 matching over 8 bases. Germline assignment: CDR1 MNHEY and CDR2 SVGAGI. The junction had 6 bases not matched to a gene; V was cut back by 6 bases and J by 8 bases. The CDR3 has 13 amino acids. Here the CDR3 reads CASSGRAWDEQFF. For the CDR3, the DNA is TGTGCCAGCAGCGGGAGGGCCTGGGATGAGCAGTTCTTC.

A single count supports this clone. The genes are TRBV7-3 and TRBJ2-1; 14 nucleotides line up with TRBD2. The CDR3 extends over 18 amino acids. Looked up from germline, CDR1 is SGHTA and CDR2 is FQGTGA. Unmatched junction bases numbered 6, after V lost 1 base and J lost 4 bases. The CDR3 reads CASSLISTSGRDYNEQFF. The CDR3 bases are TGTGCCAGCAGCTTAATTTCGACTAGCGGGAGGGATTACAATGAGCAGTTCTTC.

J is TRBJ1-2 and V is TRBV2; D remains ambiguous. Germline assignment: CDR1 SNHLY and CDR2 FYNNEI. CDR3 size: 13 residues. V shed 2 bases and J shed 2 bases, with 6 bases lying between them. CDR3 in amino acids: CASSERQNYGYTF. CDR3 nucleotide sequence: TGTGCCAGCAGTGAAAGACAAAACTATGGCTACACCTTC. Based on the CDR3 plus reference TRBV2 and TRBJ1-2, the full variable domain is EPEVTQTPSHQVTQMGQEVILRCVPISNHLYFYWYRQILGQKVEFLVSFYNNEISEKSEIFDDQFSVERPDGSNFTLKIRSTKLEDSAMYFCASSERQNYGYTFGSGTRLTVV.

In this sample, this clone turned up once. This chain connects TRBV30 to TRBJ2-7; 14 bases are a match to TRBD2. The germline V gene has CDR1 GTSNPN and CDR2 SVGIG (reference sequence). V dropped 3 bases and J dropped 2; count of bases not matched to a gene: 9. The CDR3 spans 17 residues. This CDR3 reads CAWSGGTSGSSAYEQYF. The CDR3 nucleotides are TGTGCCTGGAGCGGCGGGACTAGCGGGAGTTCGGCCTACGAGCAGTACTTC.

CDR3 nucleotides: TGTGCCACCAGTAAAGCGGGAGGGAGAGCCGGGGAGCTGTTTTTT. This sequence encodes CATSKAGGRAGELFF. V and J are TRBV24-1 and TRBJ2-2; 10 bases map to TRBD2. Germline assignment: CDR1 KGHDR and CDR2 SFDVKD. The CDR3 sequence is 15 residues long. The junction had 6 bases not matched to a gene; V was cut back by 6 bases and J by 6 bases.

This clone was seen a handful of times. The CDR3 sequence is CASSPRTGTYNTEAFF. Written as DNA, the CDR3 is TGTGCCAGCAGCCCACGGACAGGGACTTATAACACTGAAGCTTTCTTT. The rearrangement links TRBV7-9 to TRBJ1-1; 8 nucleotides line up with TRBD1. V shed 5 bases, J shed 2 bases, and the junction held 10 bases outside the gene matches. The CDR3 covers 16 residues. Looked up from germline, CDR1 is SEHNR and CDR2 is FQNEAQ (reference sequence).

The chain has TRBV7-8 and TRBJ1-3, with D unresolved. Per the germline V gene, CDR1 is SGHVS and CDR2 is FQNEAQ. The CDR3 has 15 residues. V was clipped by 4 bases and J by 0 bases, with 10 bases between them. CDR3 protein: CASSYDGDSGNTIYF. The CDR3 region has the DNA TGTGCCAGCAGCTACGACGGAGACTCTGGAAACACCATATATTTT.

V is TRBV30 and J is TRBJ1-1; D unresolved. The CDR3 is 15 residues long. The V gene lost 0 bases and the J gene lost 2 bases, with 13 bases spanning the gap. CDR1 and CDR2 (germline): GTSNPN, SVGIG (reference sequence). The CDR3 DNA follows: TGTGCCTGGAGTGTACGGGAGCAATATAACACTGAAGCTTTCTTT. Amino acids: CAWSVREQYNTEAFF.

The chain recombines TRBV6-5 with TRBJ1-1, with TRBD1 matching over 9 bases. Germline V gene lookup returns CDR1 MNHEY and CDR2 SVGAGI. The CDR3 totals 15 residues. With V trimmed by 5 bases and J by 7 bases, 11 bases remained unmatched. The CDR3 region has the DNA TGTGCCAGCAGTCTGACAGGGGGGGAGAGGGATGAAGCTTTCTTT. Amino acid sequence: CASSLTGGERDEAFF.

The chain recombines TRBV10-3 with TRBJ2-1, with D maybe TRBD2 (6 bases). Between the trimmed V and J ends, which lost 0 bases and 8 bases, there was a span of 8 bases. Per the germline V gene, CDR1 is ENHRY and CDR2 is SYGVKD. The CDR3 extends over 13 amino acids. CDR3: CAISESGGYEQFF. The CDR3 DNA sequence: TGTGCCATCAGTGAGTCCGGGGGTTATGAGCAGTTCTTC.

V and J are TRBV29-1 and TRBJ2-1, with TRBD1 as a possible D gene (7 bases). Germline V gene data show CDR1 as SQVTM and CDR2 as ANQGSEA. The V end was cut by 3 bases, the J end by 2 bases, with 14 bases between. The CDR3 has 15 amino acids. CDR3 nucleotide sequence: TGCAGCGTTGATATGGGCAGGGGGGCCTACAATGAGCAGTTCTTC. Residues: CSVDMGRGAYNEQFF.

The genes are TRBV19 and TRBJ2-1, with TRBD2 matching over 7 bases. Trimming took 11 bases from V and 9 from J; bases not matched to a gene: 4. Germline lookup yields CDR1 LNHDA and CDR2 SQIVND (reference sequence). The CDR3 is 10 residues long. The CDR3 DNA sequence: TGTGCCTCCGGGACTATTGAGCAGTTCTTC. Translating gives CASGTIEQFF.